This T cell receptor (beta chain) was sequenced during a study of blood T cell repertoires in COVID-19. Study at large: From the United States, Italy and Spain came samples of acute and convalescent COVID-19. From T cells, B-cell-depleted T cells, or PBMCs came the material, which was cDNA or gDNA.

Trimming left V 7 bases short and J 0 bases short, with 16 bases between. The germline gives CDR1 SQVTM, CDR2 ANQGSEA. The CDR3 covers 15 residues. Measured with immunoSEQ multiplex PCR; TCRdb has only the in-frame clones, and not every one. The profile shows 250,000 to 350,000 clones, approximately 80% of them singletons. Sample: peripheral blood. The genes are TRBV29-1 and TRBJ2-1, with unresolved D. This TCR was sampled from a woman between 50 and 59 years old with active or convalescent COVID-19. CDR3 DNA sequence: TGCAGCGCTCGAGGCGCTCAAAGCTCCTACAATGAGCAGTTCTTC. This sequence encodes CSARGAQSSYNEQFF.